The clone carrying this T cell receptor beta chain was counted between two and nine times. What it binds is unknown. The data belong to a study of cytomegalovirus exposure and HLA in healthy donors. Study-level information: T cells numbering around 180 million yielded 95 million to 140 million unique TCR beta sequences in an earlier analysis.

With 60 Vbeta and 13 Jbeta primers, the PCR was carried out. The assay was immunoSEQ multiplex PCR, and TCRdb's table has in-frame clones only and misses some. The data hold roughly 84,000 clones, with around 77% observed a single time. Trimming took off 2 bases at V and 1 base at J, with 14 bases between the two ends. Germline CDR1 and CDR2: MNHNS and SASEGT. The CDR3 runs 16 residues. Overall study findings and caveats: With DRB1 most and HLA-C fewest, TCR association rates differed between HLA loci in a later analysis. Likely technical artifact: a cluster of highly shared sequence variants. In vitro testing confirmed a few CMV-associated chains as specific for CMV antigens.

Sequenced: PBMCs. The rearrangement joins TRBV6-1 to TRBJ1-1, with a possible D match to TRBD1 (6 bases). The clonotype originates from a man between 50 and 59 years old in good health and CMV-seronegative. In nucleotides, the CDR3 is TGTGCCAGCAGTGAAAGGTCAGGGGCTACGAACACTGAAGCTTTCTTT. Its translation: CASSERSGATNTEAFF.